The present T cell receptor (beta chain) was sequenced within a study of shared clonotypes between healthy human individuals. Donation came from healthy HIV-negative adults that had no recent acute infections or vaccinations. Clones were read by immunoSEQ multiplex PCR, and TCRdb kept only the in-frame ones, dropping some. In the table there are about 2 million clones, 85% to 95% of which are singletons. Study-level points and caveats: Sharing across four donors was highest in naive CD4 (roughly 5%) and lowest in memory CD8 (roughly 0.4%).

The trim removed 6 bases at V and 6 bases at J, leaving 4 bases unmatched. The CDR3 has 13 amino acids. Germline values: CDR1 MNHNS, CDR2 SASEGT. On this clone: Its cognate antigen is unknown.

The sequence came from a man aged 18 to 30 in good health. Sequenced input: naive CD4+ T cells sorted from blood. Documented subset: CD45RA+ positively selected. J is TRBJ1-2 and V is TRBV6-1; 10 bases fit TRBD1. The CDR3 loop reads CASRGGQGNGYTF. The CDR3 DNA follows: TGTGCCAGCAGGGGGGGACAGGGGAATGGCTACACCTTC.